This record covers a single T cell receptor beta chain. Its target is not known. This specimen comes from a study of cytomegalovirus exposure and HLA in healthy donors. Primers included in the PCR were 60 Vbeta and 13 Jbeta primers. TCRdb keeps only in-frame clones here, not all; method: immunoSEQ multiplex PCR. The sample contains over 55,000 clones, roughly 70% of which appear only once. V was clipped by 0 bases and J by 5 bases, with 9 bases between them. Germline V gene data show CDR1 as SGHRS and CDR2 as YFSETQ. The CDR3 covers 14 residues. Study conclusions and caveats: Links to common viral pathogens appeared, in a later analysis, for several of the most significant clusters.

The chain has TRBV5-1 and TRBJ2-1; no firm D call. This clonotype originated in a woman aged 45 to 65 in good health and CMV-seropositive. Sequenced material: PBMCs. The CDR3 DNA is TGCGCCAGCAGCTTGGATCCCCAAAACAATGAGCAGTTCTTC. Translation gives CASSLDPQNNEQFF.